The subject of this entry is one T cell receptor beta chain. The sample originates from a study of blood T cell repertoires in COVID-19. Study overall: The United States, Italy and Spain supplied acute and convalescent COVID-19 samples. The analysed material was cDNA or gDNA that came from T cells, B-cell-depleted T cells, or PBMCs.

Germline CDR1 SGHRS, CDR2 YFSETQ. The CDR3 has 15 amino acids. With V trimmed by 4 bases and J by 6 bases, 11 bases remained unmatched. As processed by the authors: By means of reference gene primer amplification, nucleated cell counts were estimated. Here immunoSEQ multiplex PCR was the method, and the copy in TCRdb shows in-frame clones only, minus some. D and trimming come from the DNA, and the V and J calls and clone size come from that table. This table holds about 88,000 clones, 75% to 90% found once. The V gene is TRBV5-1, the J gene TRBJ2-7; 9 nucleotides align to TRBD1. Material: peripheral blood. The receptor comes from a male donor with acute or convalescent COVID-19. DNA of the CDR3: TGCGCCAGCAGCCCTACAGGGGGCGGGCGGTCCGAGCAGTACTTC. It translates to CASSPTGGGRSEQYF.